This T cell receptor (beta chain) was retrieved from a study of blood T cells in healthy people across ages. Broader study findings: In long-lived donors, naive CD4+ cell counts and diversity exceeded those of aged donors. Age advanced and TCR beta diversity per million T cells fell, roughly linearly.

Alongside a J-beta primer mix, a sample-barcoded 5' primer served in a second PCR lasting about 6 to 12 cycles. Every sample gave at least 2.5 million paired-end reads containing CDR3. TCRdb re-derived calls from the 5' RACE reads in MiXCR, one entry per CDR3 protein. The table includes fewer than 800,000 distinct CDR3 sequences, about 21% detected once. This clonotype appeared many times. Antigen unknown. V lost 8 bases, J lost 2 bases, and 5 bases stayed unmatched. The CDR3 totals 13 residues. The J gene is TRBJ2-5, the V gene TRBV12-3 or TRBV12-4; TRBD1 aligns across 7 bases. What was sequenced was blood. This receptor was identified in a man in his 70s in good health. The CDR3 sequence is CASRRQGQETQYF. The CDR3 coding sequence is TGTGCCAGCCGACGACAGGGACAAGAGACCCAGTACTTC.